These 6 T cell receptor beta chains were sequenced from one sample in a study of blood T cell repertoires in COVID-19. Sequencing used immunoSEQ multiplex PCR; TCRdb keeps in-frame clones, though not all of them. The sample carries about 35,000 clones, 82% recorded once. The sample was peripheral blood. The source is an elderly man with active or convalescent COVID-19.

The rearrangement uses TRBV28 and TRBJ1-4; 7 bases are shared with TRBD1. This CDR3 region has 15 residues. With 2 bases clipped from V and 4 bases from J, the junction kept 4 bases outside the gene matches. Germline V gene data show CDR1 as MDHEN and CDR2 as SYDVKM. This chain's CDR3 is CASSLRDSLNEKLFF. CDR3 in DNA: TGTGCCAGCAGTTTACGGGACAGCCTTAATGAAAAACTGTTTTTT.

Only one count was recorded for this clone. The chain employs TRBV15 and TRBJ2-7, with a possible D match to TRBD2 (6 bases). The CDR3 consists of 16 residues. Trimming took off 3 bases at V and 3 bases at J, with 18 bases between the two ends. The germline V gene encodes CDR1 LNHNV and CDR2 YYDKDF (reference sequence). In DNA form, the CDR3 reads TGTGCCACCAGCAGCGAAAGGGACTCCTTACTCTACGAGCAGTACTTC. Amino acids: CATSSERDSLLYEQYF.

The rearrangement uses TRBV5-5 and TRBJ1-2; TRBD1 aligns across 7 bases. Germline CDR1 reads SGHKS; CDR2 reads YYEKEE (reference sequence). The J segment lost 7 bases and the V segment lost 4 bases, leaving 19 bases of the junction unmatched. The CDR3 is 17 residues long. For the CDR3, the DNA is TGTGCCAGCAGCGCCCCTCTTCCCTGGGTGAAGGGGGCTGGCTACACCTTC. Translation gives CASSAPLPWVKGAGYTF. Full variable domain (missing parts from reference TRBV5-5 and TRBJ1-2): DAGVTQSPTHLIKTRGQQVTLRCSPISGHKSVSWYQQVLGQGPQFIFQYYEKEERGRGNFPDRFSARQFPNYSSELNVNALLLGDSALYLCASSAPLPWVKGAGYTFGSGTRLTVV.

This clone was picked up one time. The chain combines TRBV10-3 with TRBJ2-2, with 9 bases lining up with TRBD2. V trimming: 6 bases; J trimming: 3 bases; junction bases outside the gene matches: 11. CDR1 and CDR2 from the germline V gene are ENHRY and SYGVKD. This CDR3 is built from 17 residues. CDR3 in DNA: TGTGCCATCAGGGACCGACTAGCGGATACGGACACCGGGGAGCTGTTTTTT. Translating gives CAIRDRLADTDTGELFF.

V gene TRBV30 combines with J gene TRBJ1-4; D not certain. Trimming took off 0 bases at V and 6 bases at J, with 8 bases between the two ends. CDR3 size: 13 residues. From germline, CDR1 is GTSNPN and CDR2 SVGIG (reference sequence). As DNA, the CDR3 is TGTGCCTGGAGTGTATCTAGAGATGAAAAACTGTTTTTT. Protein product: CAWSVSRDEKLFF.

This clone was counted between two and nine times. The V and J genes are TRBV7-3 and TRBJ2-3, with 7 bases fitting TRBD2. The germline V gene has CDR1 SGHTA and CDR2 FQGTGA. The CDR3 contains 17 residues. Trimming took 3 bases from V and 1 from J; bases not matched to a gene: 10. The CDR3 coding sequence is TGTGCCAGCAGCTTGGCCGGGGGGAGCCCTGGCACAGATACGCAGTATTTT. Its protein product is CASSLAGGSPGTDTQYF.